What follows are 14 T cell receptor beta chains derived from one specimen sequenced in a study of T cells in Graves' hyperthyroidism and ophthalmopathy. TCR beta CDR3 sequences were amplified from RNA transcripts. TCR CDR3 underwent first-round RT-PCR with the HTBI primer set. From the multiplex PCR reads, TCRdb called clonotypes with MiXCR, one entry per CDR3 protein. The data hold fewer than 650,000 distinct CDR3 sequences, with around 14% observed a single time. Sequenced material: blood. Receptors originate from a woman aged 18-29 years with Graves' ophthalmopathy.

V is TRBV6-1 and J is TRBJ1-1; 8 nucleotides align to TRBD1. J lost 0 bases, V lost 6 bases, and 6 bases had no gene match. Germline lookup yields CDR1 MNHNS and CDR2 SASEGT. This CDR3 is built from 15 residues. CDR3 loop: CASSWTGPLNTEAFF. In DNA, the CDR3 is TGTGCCAGCAGCTGGACAGGGCCCTTGAACACTGAAGCTTTCTTT.

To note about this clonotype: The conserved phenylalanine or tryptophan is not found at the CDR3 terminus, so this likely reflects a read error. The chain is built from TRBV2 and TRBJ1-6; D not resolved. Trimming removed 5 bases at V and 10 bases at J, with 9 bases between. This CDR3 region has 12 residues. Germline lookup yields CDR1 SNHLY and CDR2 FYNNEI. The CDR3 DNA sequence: TGTGCCAGCAGTCGAAACGGATCACCCCTCCACCTT. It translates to CASSRNGSPLHL.

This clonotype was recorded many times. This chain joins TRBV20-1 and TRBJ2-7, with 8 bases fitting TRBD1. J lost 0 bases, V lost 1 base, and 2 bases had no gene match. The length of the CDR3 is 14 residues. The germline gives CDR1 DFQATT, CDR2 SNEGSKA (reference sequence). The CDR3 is CSARGQGNSYEQYF. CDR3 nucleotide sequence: TGCAGTGCTAGAGGACAGGGGAACTCCTACGAGCAGTACTTC.

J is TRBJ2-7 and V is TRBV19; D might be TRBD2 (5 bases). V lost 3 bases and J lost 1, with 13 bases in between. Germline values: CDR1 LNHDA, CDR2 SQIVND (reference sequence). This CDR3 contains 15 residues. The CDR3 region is CASSIGSAESYEQYF. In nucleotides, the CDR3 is TGTGCCAGTAGTATCGGGTCAGCGGAGTCCTACGAGCAGTACTTC.

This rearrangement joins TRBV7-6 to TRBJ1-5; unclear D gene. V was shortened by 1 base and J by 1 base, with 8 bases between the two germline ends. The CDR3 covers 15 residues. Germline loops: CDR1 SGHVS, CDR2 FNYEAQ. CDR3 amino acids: CASSLDPSSNQPQHF. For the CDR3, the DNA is TGTGCCAGCAGCTTAGACCCCTCCAGCAATCAGCCCCAGCATTTT.

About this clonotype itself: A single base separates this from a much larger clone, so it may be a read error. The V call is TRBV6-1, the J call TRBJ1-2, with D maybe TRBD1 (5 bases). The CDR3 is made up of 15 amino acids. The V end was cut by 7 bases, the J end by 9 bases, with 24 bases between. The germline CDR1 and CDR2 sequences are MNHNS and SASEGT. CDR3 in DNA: TGTGCCAGCACCCCTTCTCTGGGACGGCTATCTTGCTACACCTTC. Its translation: CASTPSLGRLSCYTF.

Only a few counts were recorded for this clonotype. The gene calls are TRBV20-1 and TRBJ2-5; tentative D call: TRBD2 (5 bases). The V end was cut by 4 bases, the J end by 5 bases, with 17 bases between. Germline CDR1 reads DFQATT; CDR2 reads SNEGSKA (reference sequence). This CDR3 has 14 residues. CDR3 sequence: CSATGILLWETQYF. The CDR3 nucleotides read TGCAGTGCTACCGGGATACTGCTGTGGGAGACCCAGTACTTC.

The CDR3 loop is CASSGTAEDTGSQPQHF. CDR3 in DNA: TGTGCCAGCAGTGGGACAGCCGAAGACACAGGGAGTCAGCCCCAGCATTTT. The V and J genes are TRBV2 and TRBJ1-5, with D perhaps TRBD1 (6 bases). This CDR3 spans 17 amino acids. V was trimmed by 4 bases and J by 6 bases, leaving 22 bases between them. Germline values: CDR1 SNHLY, CDR2 FYNNEI.

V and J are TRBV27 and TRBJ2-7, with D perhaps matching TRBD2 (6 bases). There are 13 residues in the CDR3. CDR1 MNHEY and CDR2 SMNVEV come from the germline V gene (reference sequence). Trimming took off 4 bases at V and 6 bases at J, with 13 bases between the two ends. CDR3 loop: CASSWGDRSEQYF. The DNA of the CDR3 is TGTGCCAGCAGTTGGGGGGACCGTTCCGAGCAGTACTTC.

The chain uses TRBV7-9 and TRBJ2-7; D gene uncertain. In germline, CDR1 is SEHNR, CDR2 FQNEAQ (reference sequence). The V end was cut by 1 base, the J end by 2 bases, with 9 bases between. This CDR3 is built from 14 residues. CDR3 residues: CASSLVVVPYEQYF. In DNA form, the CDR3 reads TGTGCCAGCAGCTTAGTAGTGGTCCCCTACGAGCAGTACTTC. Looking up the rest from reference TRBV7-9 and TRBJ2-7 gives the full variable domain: DTGVSQNPRHKITKRGQNVTFRCDPISEHNRLYWYRQTLGQGPEFLTYFQNEAQLEKSRLLSDRFSAERPKGSFSTLEIQRTEQGDSAMYLCASSLVVVPYEQYFGPGTRLTVT.

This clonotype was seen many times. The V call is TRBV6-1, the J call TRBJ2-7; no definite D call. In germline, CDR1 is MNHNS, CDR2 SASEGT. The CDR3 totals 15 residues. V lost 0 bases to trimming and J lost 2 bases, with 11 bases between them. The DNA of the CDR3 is TGTGCCAGCAGTGAAGCGGCCCAGACCCCCTACGAGCAGTACTTC. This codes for CASSEAAQTPYEQYF.

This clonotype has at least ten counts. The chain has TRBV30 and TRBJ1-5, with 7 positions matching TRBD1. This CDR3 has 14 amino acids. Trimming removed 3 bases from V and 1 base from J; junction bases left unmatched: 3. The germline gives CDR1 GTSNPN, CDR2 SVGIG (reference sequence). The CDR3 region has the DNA TGTGCCTGGAGCCCGACAGGGAGCAATCAGCCCCAGCATTTT. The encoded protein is CAWSPTGSNQPQHF.

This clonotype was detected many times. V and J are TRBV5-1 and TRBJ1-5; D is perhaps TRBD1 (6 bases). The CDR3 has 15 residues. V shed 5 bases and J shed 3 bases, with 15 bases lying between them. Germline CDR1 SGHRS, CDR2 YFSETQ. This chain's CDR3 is CASSSNGGDNQPQHF. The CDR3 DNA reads TGCGCCAGCAGTTCCAACGGGGGCGACAATCAGCCCCAGCATTTT.

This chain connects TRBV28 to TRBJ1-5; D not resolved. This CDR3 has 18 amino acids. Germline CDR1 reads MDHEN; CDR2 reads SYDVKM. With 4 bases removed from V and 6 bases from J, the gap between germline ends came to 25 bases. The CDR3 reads CASSSGWAKVVVAQPQHF. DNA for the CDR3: TGTGCCAGCAGTTCCGGATGGGCGAAGGTTGTGGTAGCTCAGCCCCAGCATTTT.